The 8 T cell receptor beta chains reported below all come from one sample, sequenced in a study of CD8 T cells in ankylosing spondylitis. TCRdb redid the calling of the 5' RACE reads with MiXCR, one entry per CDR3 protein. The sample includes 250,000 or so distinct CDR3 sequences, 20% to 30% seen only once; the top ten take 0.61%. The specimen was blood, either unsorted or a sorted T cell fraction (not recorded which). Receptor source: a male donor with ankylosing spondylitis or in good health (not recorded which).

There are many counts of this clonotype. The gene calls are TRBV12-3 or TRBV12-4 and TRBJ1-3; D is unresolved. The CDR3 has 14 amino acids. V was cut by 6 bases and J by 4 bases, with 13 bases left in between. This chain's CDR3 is CASRGVTVGNTIYF. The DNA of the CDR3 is TGTGCCAGCAGGGGCGTTACAGTCGGAAACACCATATATTTT.

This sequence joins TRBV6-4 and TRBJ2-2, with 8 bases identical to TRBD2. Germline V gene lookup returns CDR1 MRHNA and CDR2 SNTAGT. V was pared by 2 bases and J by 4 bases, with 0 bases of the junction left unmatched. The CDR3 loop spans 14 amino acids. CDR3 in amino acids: CASSDGTSTGELFF. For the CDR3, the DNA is TGTGCCAGCAGTGACGGGACTAGCACCGGGGAGCTGTTTTTT.

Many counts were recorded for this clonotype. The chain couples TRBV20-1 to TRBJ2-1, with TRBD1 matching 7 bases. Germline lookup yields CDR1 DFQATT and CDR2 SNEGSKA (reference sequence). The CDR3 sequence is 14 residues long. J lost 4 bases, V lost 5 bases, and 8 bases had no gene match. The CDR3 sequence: CSAGPGTAYNEQFF. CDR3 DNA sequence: TGCAGTGCTGGCCCGGGGACAGCGTACAATGAGCAGTTCTTC.

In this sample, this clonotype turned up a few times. CDR3 sequence: CASSFGSGRGDTQYF. The CDR3 coding sequence is TGTGCCAGCAGTTTTGGTAGCGGGAGGGGAGATACGCAGTATTTT. J is TRBJ2-3 and V is TRBV12-3 or TRBV12-4; 11 bases agree with TRBD2. There are 15 residues in the CDR3. V was clipped by 3 bases and J by 5 bases; unmatched bases: 4.

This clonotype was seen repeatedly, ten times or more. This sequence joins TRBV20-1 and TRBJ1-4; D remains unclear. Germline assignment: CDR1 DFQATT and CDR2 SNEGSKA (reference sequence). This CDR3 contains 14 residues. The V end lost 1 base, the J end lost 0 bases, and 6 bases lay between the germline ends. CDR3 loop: CSARVGTTNEKLFF. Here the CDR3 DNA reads TGCAGTGCTAGAGTGGGCACAACTAATGAAAAACTGTTTTTT.

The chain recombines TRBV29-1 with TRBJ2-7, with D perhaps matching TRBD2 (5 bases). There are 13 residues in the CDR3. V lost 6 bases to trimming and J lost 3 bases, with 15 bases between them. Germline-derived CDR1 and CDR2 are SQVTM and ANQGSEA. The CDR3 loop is CSVRGLAVYEQYF. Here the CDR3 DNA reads TGCAGCGTACGCGGACTGGCTGTCTACGAGCAGTACTTC.

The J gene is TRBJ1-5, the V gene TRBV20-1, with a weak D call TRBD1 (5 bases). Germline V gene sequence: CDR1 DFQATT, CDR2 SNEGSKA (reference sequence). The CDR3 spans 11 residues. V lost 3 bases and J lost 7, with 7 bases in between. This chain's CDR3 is CSASGGQPQHF. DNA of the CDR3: TGCAGTGCTAGCGGGGGACAGCCCCAGCATTTT.

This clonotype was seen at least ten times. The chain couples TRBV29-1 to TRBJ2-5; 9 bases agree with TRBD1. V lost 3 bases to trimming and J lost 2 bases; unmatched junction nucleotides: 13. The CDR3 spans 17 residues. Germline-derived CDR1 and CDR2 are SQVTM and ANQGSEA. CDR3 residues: CSVDTISGTGNQETQYF. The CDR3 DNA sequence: TGCAGCGTTGACACTATTTCCGGGACAGGGAATCAAGAGACCCAGTACTTC.